The rows below give T cell receptor beta chains drawn from one sample of a study of T cells in Graves' hyperthyroidism and ophthalmopathy. MiXCR, run by TCRdb on the multiplex PCR reads, gives a single entry per CDR3 protein. This sample has around 800,000 distinct CDR3 sequences, with about 38% found just once. Sequenced: blood. The receptors come from a man in his late teens or twenties with Graves' hyperthyroidism. CDR3s include the opening cysteine and the closing phenylalanine or tryptophan. D genes are given only for firm matches. Expanded clones are given a class, and other clones once, few, many or no size at all.

abundance: few
v_gene: TRBV7-6
j_gene: TRBJ2-7
d_gene: TRBD2
CDR3nt: TGTGCCAGCAGCTTAAGCACTAGCGGACCCTACGAGCAGTACTTC
CDR3aa: CASSLSTSGPYEQYF

abundance: once
v_gene: TRBV4-1
j_gene: TRBJ2-7
d_gene: TRBD2
CDR3nt: TGCGCCAGCAGCCAAGAACGGACTAGCTCCTACGAGCAGTACTTC
CDR3aa: CASSQERTSSYEQYF

abundance: few
v_gene: TRBV12-3/TRBV12-4
j_gene: TRBJ2-7
d_gene: NA
CDR3nt: TGTGCCAGCAGTTTAAGCCAGGGGCATCATTACTTC
CDR3aa: CASSLSQGHHYF

abundance: NA
v_gene: TRBV9
j_gene: TRBJ2-2
d_gene: TRBD2
CDR3nt: TGTGCCAGCAGCGTAGGCCTAGCGGAGTCCGGGGAGCTGTTTTTT
CDR3aa: CASSVGLAESGELFF

abundance: many
v_gene: TRBV10-3
j_gene: TRBJ2-7
d_gene: TRBD1
CDR3nt: TGTGCCATCAGTGGACAGGGTTCCCTCTACTCCTACGAGCAGTACTTC
CDR3aa: CAISGQGSLYSYEQYF

abundance: many
v_gene: TRBV2
j_gene: TRBJ2-5
d_gene: NA
CDR3nt: TGTGCCAGCAGTGAAGCGCTTGACAGTGGGGAGACCCAGTACTTC
CDR3aa: CASSEALDSGETQYF

abundance: NA
v_gene: TRBV2
j_gene: TRBJ1-2
d_gene: NA
CDR3nt: TGTGCCAGCGGGGGACTAGCGGACACTATCTATGGCTACACCTTC
CDR3aa: CASGGLADTIYGYTF

abundance: many
v_gene: TRBV20-1
j_gene: TRBJ1-2
d_gene: NA
CDR3nt: TGCAGTGCCCAATCCGAGGGCTACACCTTC
CDR3aa: CSAQSEGYTF

abundance: many
v_gene: TRBV19
j_gene: TRBJ1-2
d_gene: NA
CDR3nt: TGTGCCAGTAGCCTAGGTCAGAAGACCTACTATGGCTACACCTTC
CDR3aa: CASSLGQKTYYGYTF

abundance: NA
v_gene: TRBV2
j_gene: TRBJ2-7
d_gene: TRBD1
CDR3nt: TGTGCCAGCAGTTTGGGACAGGCCTTGGGAGAGCAGTACTTC
CDR3aa: CASSLGQALGEQYF

abundance: few
v_gene: TRBV12-3/TRBV12-4
j_gene: TRBJ2-3
d_gene: TRBD1
CDR3nt: TGTGCCAGCAGTCATGACAGGGGGCAGACAGATACGCAGTATTTT
CDR3aa: CASSHDRGQTDTQYF

abundance: many
v_gene: TRBV10-3
j_gene: TRBJ1-5
d_gene: TRBD1
CDR3nt: TGTGCCATCGGGACAGGAAGCAATCAGCCCCAGCATTTT
CDR3aa: CAIGTGSNQPQHF

abundance: NA
v_gene: TRBV5-4
j_gene: TRBJ1-2
d_gene: NA
CDR3nt: TGTGCCAGCAGCGGAGAAGGGTTAGGGGACCCCTCTGGAGGCTACACCTTC
CDR3aa: CASSGEGLGDPSGGYTF

abundance: few
v_gene: TRBV10-3
j_gene: TRBJ2-1
d_gene: NA
CDR3nt: TGTGCCATCAGTGAGTCGAGGGACAATGAGCAGTTCTTC
CDR3aa: CAISESRDNEQFF

abundance: NA
v_gene: TRBV29-1
j_gene: TRBJ1-1
d_gene: NA
CDR3nt: TGCAGCGTTGAGAGACCGAGGAACACTGAAGCTTTCTTT
CDR3aa: CSVERPRNTEAFF

abundance: NA
v_gene: TRBV5-1
j_gene: TRBJ1-2
d_gene: NA
CDR3nt: TGCGCCAGCAGCTTAAAGGGGGAAGCGGTCTCTAACTATGGCTACACCTTC
CDR3aa: CASSLKGEAVSNYGYTF

abundance: NA
v_gene: TRBV29-1
j_gene: TRBJ2-5
d_gene: TRBD1
CDR3nt: TGCAGCGCCGAGGGACAGGGGGGAGAGACCCAGTACTTC
CDR3aa: CSAEGQGGETQYF

abundance: NA
v_gene: TRBV7-2
j_gene: TRBJ2-2
d_gene: NA
CDR3nt: TGTGCCAGCAGCTTAGCTGGGCCCCGTCCCTGGGAGCTGTTTTTT
CDR3aa: CASSLAGPRPWELFF

abundance: NA
v_gene: TRBV9
j_gene: TRBJ1-5
d_gene: NA
CDR3nt: TGTGCCAGCAGCGCAACAGATAAAGACCAGCCCCAGCATTTT
CDR3aa: CASSATDKDQPQHF

abundance: many
v_gene: TRBV9
j_gene: TRBJ1-4
d_gene: NA
CDR3nt: TGTGCCAGCAGCGTAGAGGGGGGCACTAATGAAAAACTGTTTTTT
CDR3aa: CASSVEGGTNEKLFF

abundance: NA
v_gene: TRBV6-2/TRBV6-3
j_gene: TRBJ1-5
d_gene: NA
CDR3nt: TGTGCCAGCAGGGCAGGGGTGGATCAGCCCCAGCATTTT
CDR3aa: CASRAGVDQPQHF

abundance: many
v_gene: TRBV12-3/TRBV12-4
j_gene: TRBJ2-7
d_gene: NA
CDR3nt: TGTGCCAGCAGTTTGGCCTCCGAGGAGCAGTACTTC
CDR3aa: CASSLASEEQYF

abundance: many
v_gene: TRBV10-3
j_gene: TRBJ2-5
d_gene: NA
CDR3nt: TGTGCCATCAGTGAGGCAAGCGTGGGGACCCAGTACTTC
CDR3aa: CAISEASVGTQYF

abundance: many
v_gene: TRBV9
j_gene: TRBJ1-2
d_gene: TRBD1
CDR3nt: TGTGCCAGCAGGGGGACAGGGTCTAACTATGGCTACACCTTC
CDR3aa: CASRGTGSNYGYTF

abundance: NA
v_gene: TRBV27
j_gene: TRBJ1-5
d_gene: NA
CDR3nt: TGTGCCAGCGCAGGGGACTATAGCAATCAGCCCCAGCATTTT
CDR3aa: CASAGDYSNQPQHF

abundance: once
v_gene: TRBV13
j_gene: TRBJ1-2
d_gene: TRBD1
CDR3nt: TGTGCCAGCAGTAAGGGACAGGAGGGCGGCTACACCTTC
CDR3aa: CASSKGQEGGYTF